The clone carrying this T cell receptor beta chain was picked up a small number of times. Both 60 Vbeta primers and 13 Jbeta primers went into the PCR. Produced via immunoSEQ multiplex PCR; TCRdb's table is partial and in-frame only. The sample holds around 150,000 clones; roughly 80% are singletons and the top ten take around 2.3%. The data were taken from a study of cytomegalovirus exposure and HLA in healthy donors. The V end lost 5 bases, the J end lost 1 base, and 23 bases lay between the germline ends. CDR1 SGHVS and CDR2 FQNEAQ come from the germline V gene. The length of the CDR3 is 18 residues.

The chain combines TRBV7-8 with TRBJ1-2; weak D call: TRBD1 (5 bases). The specimen was PBMCs. The sequence was collected from a man aged 45 to 65 in good health and CMV-seropositive. The CDR3 reads CASSRNIITAGGNYGYTF. The CDR3, as DNA: TGTGCCAGCAGCAGAAACATTATAACAGCCGGGGGTAACTATGGCTACACCTTC.